These 14 T cell receptor beta chains were sequenced from one sample in a study of blood T cell repertoires in COVID-19. Clones were read by immunoSEQ multiplex PCR, and TCRdb kept only the in-frame ones, dropping some. The table records 300,000 to 350,000 clones, approximately 85% of them present only once. Sequenced input: PBMCs or T cells enriched from blood (not recorded which). The receptors stem from a man aged 30 to 39 who had recovered from COVID-19.

The CDR3 DNA is TGTGCCAGCAGCCAATTCCCCGCAGTCCTGAACACTGAAGCTTTCTTT. Its protein is CASSQFPAVLNTEAFF. The chain combines TRBV3-1 (or the pseudogene TRBV3-2) with TRBJ1-1; D gene uncertain. In germline, CDR1 is LGHDT, CDR2 YNNKEL (reference sequence). With 2 bases removed from V and 0 bases from J, the gap between germline ends came to 13 bases. CDR3 length: 16 residues.

V usage is TRBV5-1 and J usage is TRBJ2-5; D ambiguous. Trimming stripped 1 base from V and 6 bases from J, with 13 bases between. This CDR3 contains 14 residues. In germline, CDR1 is SGHRS, CDR2 YFSETQ. CDR3 protein: CASSLSPSIQTQYF. The CDR3 DNA reads TGCGCCAGCAGCTTGTCCCCTAGTATACAGACCCAGTACTTC.

The genes are TRBV7-2 and TRBJ1-1; 9 nucleotides line up with TRBD1. The length of the CDR3 is 13 residues. Germline lookup yields CDR1 SGHTA and CDR2 FQGNSA. V gave up 5 bases and J gave up 4 bases; unmatched junction bases: 2. The CDR3 sequence: CASSQQGATEAFF. The CDR3 DNA is TGTGCCAGCAGCCAACAGGGGGCCACTGAAGCTTTCTTT.

The chain combines TRBV5-4 with TRBJ2-5, with 9 bases aligning to TRBD1. Per the germline V gene, CDR1 is SGHNT and CDR2 is YYREEE (reference sequence). The CDR3 consists of 13 residues. V was pared by 5 bases and J by 4 bases, with 3 bases of the junction left unmatched. In nucleotides, the CDR3 is TGTGCCAGCAGTGGACAGGGGTTAGAGACCCAGTACTTC. As protein: CASSGQGLETQYF.

The chain recombines TRBV5-4 with TRBJ1-4; D is perhaps TRBD1 (6 bases). The V end lost 4 bases, the J end lost 10 bases, and 23 bases lay between the germline ends. The CDR3 spans 16 residues. CDR1 SGHNT and CDR2 YYREEE come from the germline V gene (reference sequence). The CDR3 region is CASSPDGQTGSAKLFF. CDR3 bases: TGTGCCAGCAGCCCAGACGGACAGACAGGCAGTGCAAAACTGTTTTTT.

V is TRBV5-1 and J is TRBJ1-6; TRBD1 aligns across 7 bases. The CDR3 sequence is 14 residues long. Germline V CDR1 and CDR2: SGHRS, YFSETQ. The J segment lost 7 bases and the V segment lost 3 bases, leaving 4 bases of the junction unmatched. CDR3 sequence (DNA): TGCGCCAGCAGCTCCGGGACAGTCAATTCACCCCTCCACTTT. Its translation: CASSSGTVNSPLHF.

The rearrangement joins TRBV19 to TRBJ1-5, with D unclear. Germline lookup yields CDR1 LNHDA and CDR2 SQIVND (reference sequence). V lost 5 bases to trimming and J lost 3 bases, with 11 bases between them. The CDR3 covers 14 residues. The CDR3 reads CASSPQDFNQPQHF. In nucleotides, the CDR3 is TGTGCCAGTAGTCCCCAGGACTTCAATCAGCCCCAGCATTTT. The full variable domain, with the rest looked up from reference TRBV19 and TRBJ1-5, is DGGITQSPKYLFRKEGQNVTLSCEQNLNHDAMYWYRQDPGQGLRLIYYSQIVNDFQKGDIAEGYSVSREKKESFPLTVTSAQKNPTAFYLCASSPQDFNQPQHFGDGTRLSIL.

The chain links TRBV19 to TRBJ1-1, with unresolved D. In germline, CDR1 is LNHDA, CDR2 SQIVND (reference sequence). This CDR3 is 13 amino acids long. V was cut by 3 bases and J by 5 bases, with 10 bases left in between. The CDR3 sequence: CASSINEGTEAFF. CDR3 coding DNA: TGTGCCAGTAGTATTAACGAGGGAACTGAAGCTTTCTTT.

This chain uses TRBV6-6 with TRBJ1-2, with D hard to call. CDR3 length: 15 amino acids. CDR1 and CDR2 from the germline V gene are MNHNY and SVGAGI (reference sequence). The V end lost 0 bases, the J end lost 8 bases, and 16 bases lay between the germline ends. The CDR3 reads CASSYSRTEMDGYTF. The CDR3 nucleotides read TGTGCCAGCAGTTACTCGCGGACTGAGATGGACGGCTACACCTTC.

The sample holds a few counts of this clone. The chain has TRBV12-5 and TRBJ1-1; tentatively, D is TRBD1 (5 bases). The length of the CDR3 is 14 residues. V lost 3 bases and J lost 3, with 11 bases in between. Germline CDR1 is LGHNT and CDR2 is FRNRAP. The CDR3 coding sequence is TGTGCTAGTGGTTTACGGACACCAGACACTGAAGCTTTCTTT. Translation: CASGLRTPDTEAFF.

The chain is built from TRBV7-9 and TRBJ2-3; 7 bases map to TRBD2. The germline gives CDR1 SEHNR, CDR2 FQNEAQ (reference sequence). The CDR3 covers 13 residues. V was clipped by 4 bases and J by 6 bases; unmatched bases: 4. The DNA for the CDR3 is TGTGCCAGCAGCTCGGGACTATCGGATACGCAGTATTTT. This translates into CASSSGLSDTQYF.

The chain uses TRBV7-2 and TRBJ1-2; 7 nucleotides agree with TRBD1. The germline V gene has CDR1 SGHTA and CDR2 FQGNSA. This CDR3 has 14 residues. V dropped 5 bases and J dropped 8; count of bases not matched to a gene: 11. The CDR3 sequence is CASSLADRLGGYTF. The CDR3 coding sequence is TGTGCCAGCAGCCTCGCGGACAGGCTAGGGGGCTACACCTTC.

This chain connects TRBV7-9 to TRBJ1-2; D remains ambiguous. Trimming took off 3 bases at V and 2 bases at J, with 10 bases between the two ends. The germline V gene encodes CDR1 SEHNR and CDR2 FQNEAQ (reference sequence). The CDR3 sequence is 14 residues long. The CDR3 nucleotides are TGTGCCAGCAGCTTCCTCGACATGAACTATGGCTACACCTTC. It codes for CASSFLDMNYGYTF.

This chain links TRBV7-8 with TRBJ2-1; perhaps TRBD2 as D (5 bases). The CDR3 runs 13 residues. Trimming took 4 bases from V and 9 from J, leaving 13 bases between them. Germline CDR1 SGHVS, CDR2 FQNEAQ. For the CDR3, the DNA is TGTGCCAGCAGCTCCCACGAGGGTGCTGAGCAGTTCTTC. Protein sequence: CASSSHEGAEQFF.